A single sample gave rise to the 13 T cell receptor beta chains below, sequenced in a study of CD8 T cells in Susac syndrome. Random hexamers were used to reverse transcribe the RNA input (roughly 0.5 to 1 ug). TCRdb itself ran the immunoSEQ multiplex PCR reads through MiXCR, one entry per CDR3 protein. The sample consists of about 130,000 distinct CDR3 sequences, 95% of them appearing once. Source material: CD8+ T cells from PBMCs. The receptors shown here come from a human donor with Susac syndrome.

The chain has TRBV13 and TRBJ2-5; a possible D gene is TRBD2 (5 bases). Germline values: CDR1 PRHDT, CDR2 FYEKMQ (reference sequence). CDR3 length: 14 residues. Trimming cost V 3 bases and J 4 bases, with 12 bases left between them. CDR3 bases: TGTGCCAGCAGCTTGAGGGTCCCCAGAGAGACCCAGTACTTC. It specifies CASSLRVPRETQYF.

This chain uses TRBV12-3 or TRBV12-4 with TRBJ2-5; D call uncertain. V lost 0 bases to trimming and J lost 1 base, with 9 bases between them. The CDR3 runs 15 residues. The CDR3 reads CASSLALGRQETQYF. The CDR3 DNA sequence: TGTGCCAGCAGTTTAGCGCTAGGACGCCAAGAGACCCAGTACTTC.

The chain links TRBV19 to TRBJ2-7, with D perhaps assigned TRBD1 or TRBD2 (5 bases each). The germline gives CDR1 LNHDA, CDR2 SQIVND (reference sequence). The CDR3 runs 14 residues. V lost 1 base to trimming and J lost 6 bases, with 13 bases between them. The CDR3 loop is CASSIGTQGGEQYF. The CDR3 nucleotides are TGTGCCAGTAGTATAGGGACACAAGGAGGCGAGCAGTACTTC.

V is TRBV7-9 and J is TRBJ2-7; D unclear. The germline gives CDR1 SEHNR, CDR2 FQNEAQ (reference sequence). The CDR3 consists of 14 residues. V gave up 5 bases and J gave up 1 base, with 12 bases separating them. CDR3 in amino acids: CASSPKDGSYEQYF. The DNA of the CDR3 is TGTGCCAGCAGCCCAAAGGACGGATCCTACGAGCAGTACTTC.

CDR3 in DNA: TGCGCCAGCAGCCAACAACAGGGGGAGAACACTGAAGCTTTCTTT. Translation gives CASSQQQGENTEAFF. V is TRBV4-1 and J is TRBJ1-1; TRBD1 matches 8 bases. Looked up from germline, CDR1 is MGHRA and CDR2 is YSYEKL. The V gene end was trimmed by 2 bases and the J gene end by 1 base; junction bases not matched to a gene: 3. The CDR3 is made up of 15 amino acids.

The CDR3 loop is CASSLASYQETQYF. CDR3 sequence (DNA): TGTGCCAGCAGCTTGGCTTCGTACCAAGAGACCCAGTACTTC. The chain links TRBV5-6 to TRBJ2-5; D not resolved. Trimming removed 0 bases from V and 0 bases from J, with 6 bases in between. The CDR3 is 14 residues long. Germline lookup yields CDR1 SGHDT and CDR2 YYEEEE.

The chain combines TRBV7-9 with TRBJ2-1; possibly TRBD2 for D (6 bases). Germline V gene data show CDR1 as SEHNR and CDR2 as FQNEAQ (reference sequence). The CDR3 is 15 residues long. V lost 7 bases and J 10 bases, leaving 23 bases between the germline ends. The CDR3 bases are TGTGCCAGCACCCCACCGGCGTCCGCGGAGGGAGAGCAGTTCTTC. As protein: CASTPPASAEGEQFF.

CDR3 in amino acids: CASSPDGSGEQYF. CDR3 bases: TGTGCCAGCAGCCCAGATGGGAGTGGCGAGCAGTACTTC. The chain uses TRBV12-3 or TRBV12-4 and TRBJ2-7, with D possibly being TRBD2 (5 bases). The CDR3 contains 13 residues. Trimming took 6 bases from V and 6 from J, leaving 15 bases between them.

This sequence joins TRBV7-2 and TRBJ2-3, with no clear D. Trimming took 2 bases from V and 5 from J, leaving 8 bases between them. This CDR3 spans 13 amino acids. Germline CDR1 SGHTA, CDR2 FQGNSA. The CDR3: CASSLHELDTQYF. Written as DNA, the CDR3 is TGTGCCAGCAGCTTACATGAACTAGATACGCAGTATTTT.

The V and J genes are TRBV29-1 and TRBJ1-1, with D tentatively TRBD1 (5 bases). The CDR3 loop spans 15 amino acids. V was shortened by 4 bases and J by 1 base, with 16 bases between the two germline ends. Germline V lookup: CDR1 SQVTM, CDR2 ANQGSEA. This CDR3 reads CSVAGTGNTNTEAFF. For the CDR3, the DNA is TGCAGCGTTGCGGGCACAGGCAACACGAACACTGAAGCTTTCTTT.

The chain uses TRBV4-1 and TRBJ2-1, with TRBD1 identical over 9 bases. In germline, CDR1 is MGHRA, CDR2 YSYEKL. J lost 1 base, V lost 5 bases, and 6 bases had no gene match. The CDR3 sequence is 16 residues long. The CDR3 nucleotides read TGCGCCAGCAGCGGGATGACAGGGGGGTCCTACAATGAGCAGTTCTTC. Amino acids: CASSGMTGGSYNEQFF.

The J gene is TRBJ2-1, the V gene TRBV10-3, with no clear D. CDR1 ENHRY and CDR2 SYGVKD come from the germline V gene. The CDR3 has 12 amino acids. With 2 bases removed from V and 9 bases from J, the gap between germline ends came to 8 bases. The CDR3 DNA is TGTGCCATCAGTGAGGGCAGGTTTGAGCAGTTCTTC. Translating it yields CAISEGRFEQFF.

This clonotype was seen only once. The gene calls are TRBV28 and TRBJ2-1, with 9 bases aligning to TRBD2. Unmatched junction bases numbered 11, after V lost 4 bases and J lost 7 bases. The germline gives CDR1 MDHEN, CDR2 SYDVKM. This CDR3 is 16 amino acids long. CDR3 protein: CASSSLAGGPRNEQFF. As DNA, the CDR3 is TGTGCCAGCAGTTCCCTGGCGGGAGGGCCTCGGAATGAGCAGTTCTTC.